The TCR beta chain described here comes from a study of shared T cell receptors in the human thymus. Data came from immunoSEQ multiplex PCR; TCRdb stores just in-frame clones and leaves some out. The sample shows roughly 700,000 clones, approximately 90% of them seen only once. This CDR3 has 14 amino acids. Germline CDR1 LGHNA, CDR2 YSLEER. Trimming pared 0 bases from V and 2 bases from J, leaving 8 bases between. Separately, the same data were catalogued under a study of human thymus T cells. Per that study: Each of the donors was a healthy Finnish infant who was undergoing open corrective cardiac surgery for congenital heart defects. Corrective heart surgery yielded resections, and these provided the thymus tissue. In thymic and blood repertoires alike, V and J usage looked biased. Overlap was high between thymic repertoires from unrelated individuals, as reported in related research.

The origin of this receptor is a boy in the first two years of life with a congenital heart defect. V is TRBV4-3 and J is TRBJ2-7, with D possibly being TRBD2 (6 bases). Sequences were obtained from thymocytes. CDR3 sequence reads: CASSQEEGPYEQYF. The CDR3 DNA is TGCGCCAGCAGCCAAGAGGAGGGGCCCTACGAGCAGTACTTC.